This entry is about one TCR beta chain. Trimming cost V 7 bases and J 4 bases, with 19 bases left between them. Per germline, CDR1 SQVTM and CDR2 ANQGSEA. The CDR3 consists of 14 residues. This sample is drawn from a study of CD8+ T cells in alopecia areata. Regarding treatment: oral pan-JAK inhibitor, 5-10 mg twice daily. RNA extraction was followed by reverse transcription into cDNA, which acted as the sequencing template. The table came from immunoSEQ multiplex PCR; TCRdb's copy has only in-frame clones and leaves some out. The sample has about 200,000 clones; roughly 60% are singletons. The chain links TRBV29-1 to TRBJ2-5; D not resolved. This sequence was found in a human donor with alopecia areata. The source was CD4+ T cells sorted from blood, collected at week 24, from a patient treated with tofacitinib. CDR3 amino acids: CSGVPPLVGETQYF. The DNA for the CDR3 is TGCAGCGGTGTCCCCCCCCTGGTTGGAGAGACCCAGTACTTC. Combining the CDR3 with reference TRBV29-1 and TRBJ2-5 gives the whole variable domain SAVISQKPSRDICQRGTSLTIQCQVDSQVTMMFWYRQQPGQSLTLIATANQGSEATYESGFVIDKFPISRPNLTFSTLTVSNMSPEDSSIYLCSGVPPLVGETQYFGPGTRLLVL.